This T cell receptor (beta chain) was recovered during a study of T cell clonality in common variable immunodeficiency. General study findings and limits: In common variable immunodeficiency, TCR beta chains reportedly carried fewer deletions and N-nucleotide insertions. Compared with healthy controls, CVID subjects showed increased TCRbeta clonality, mostly in about a third.

The J segment lost 9 bases and the V segment lost 2 bases, leaving 10 bases of the junction unmatched. This CDR3 region has 15 residues. Germline lookup yields CDR1 SGHVS and CDR2 FQNEAQ. Control and CVID samples contributed equal amounts of genomic DNA. TCRdb keeps only in-frame clones here, not all; method: immunoSEQ multiplex PCR. This sample has about 19,000 clones, each found more than once. Replacement immunoglobulin had been given to every CVID subject for at least one year. This clone was seen more than once but under ten times. The target antigen is unknown. The CDR3 end is not reached by the read, which stops 3 residues before it; the germline J gene fills it in.

The sample taken for sequencing was peripheral blood mononuclear cells. This sequence originates from a human donor with common variable immunodeficiency. V is TRBV7-8 and J is TRBJ2-1; 7 bases map to TRBD2. CDR3 bases read: TGTGCCAGCAGCTTATTGGGCGGGAGATCTGGTGAG. It translates to CASSLLGGRSGE. From start to end, the CDR3 is CASSLLGGRSGEQFF. Based on the CDR3 plus reference TRBV7-8 and TRBJ2-1, the full variable domain is GAGVSQSPRYKVAKRGQDVALRCDPISGHVSLFWYQQALGQGPEFLTYFQNEAQLDKSGLPSDRFFAERPEGSVSTLKIQRTQQEDSAVYLCASSLLGGRSGEQFFGPGTRLTVL.